This T cell receptor (beta chain) was profiled in a study of graft-versus-host responses after intestinal transplantation. The overall study: Among the recipients, transplants were multivisceral, liver-intestinal, or isolated intestinal. Anti-thymocyte globulin was used for induction in all recipients, who then took tacrolimus and steroids for two to four years. Study-wide results and limits: Recipient marrow contained GvH clones, some of which appeared first in ileum or blood.

Using immunoSEQ multiplex PCR, the repertoire was profiled, and TCRdb retains in-frame clones only, with some absent. The top ten hold around 7% of the sample, which has approximately 37,000 clones, approximately 89% seen once. Concerning this clone itself: Its specificity is not known.

Trimming took 5 bases from V and 3 from J, leaving 4 bases between them. This CDR3 spans 11 amino acids. Germline V gene lookup returns CDR1 MNHNS and CDR2 SASEGT. The TCR comes from a human patient who received an intestinal transplant, so some T cells may come from the graft donor. The chain links TRBV6-1 to TRBJ1-2; D uncertain. Sequenced here: PBMCs, sampled almost 270 days after transplant. The CDR3 spells CASSYYYGYTF. For the CDR3, the DNA is TGTGCCAGCAGTTATTACTATGGCTACACCTTC.